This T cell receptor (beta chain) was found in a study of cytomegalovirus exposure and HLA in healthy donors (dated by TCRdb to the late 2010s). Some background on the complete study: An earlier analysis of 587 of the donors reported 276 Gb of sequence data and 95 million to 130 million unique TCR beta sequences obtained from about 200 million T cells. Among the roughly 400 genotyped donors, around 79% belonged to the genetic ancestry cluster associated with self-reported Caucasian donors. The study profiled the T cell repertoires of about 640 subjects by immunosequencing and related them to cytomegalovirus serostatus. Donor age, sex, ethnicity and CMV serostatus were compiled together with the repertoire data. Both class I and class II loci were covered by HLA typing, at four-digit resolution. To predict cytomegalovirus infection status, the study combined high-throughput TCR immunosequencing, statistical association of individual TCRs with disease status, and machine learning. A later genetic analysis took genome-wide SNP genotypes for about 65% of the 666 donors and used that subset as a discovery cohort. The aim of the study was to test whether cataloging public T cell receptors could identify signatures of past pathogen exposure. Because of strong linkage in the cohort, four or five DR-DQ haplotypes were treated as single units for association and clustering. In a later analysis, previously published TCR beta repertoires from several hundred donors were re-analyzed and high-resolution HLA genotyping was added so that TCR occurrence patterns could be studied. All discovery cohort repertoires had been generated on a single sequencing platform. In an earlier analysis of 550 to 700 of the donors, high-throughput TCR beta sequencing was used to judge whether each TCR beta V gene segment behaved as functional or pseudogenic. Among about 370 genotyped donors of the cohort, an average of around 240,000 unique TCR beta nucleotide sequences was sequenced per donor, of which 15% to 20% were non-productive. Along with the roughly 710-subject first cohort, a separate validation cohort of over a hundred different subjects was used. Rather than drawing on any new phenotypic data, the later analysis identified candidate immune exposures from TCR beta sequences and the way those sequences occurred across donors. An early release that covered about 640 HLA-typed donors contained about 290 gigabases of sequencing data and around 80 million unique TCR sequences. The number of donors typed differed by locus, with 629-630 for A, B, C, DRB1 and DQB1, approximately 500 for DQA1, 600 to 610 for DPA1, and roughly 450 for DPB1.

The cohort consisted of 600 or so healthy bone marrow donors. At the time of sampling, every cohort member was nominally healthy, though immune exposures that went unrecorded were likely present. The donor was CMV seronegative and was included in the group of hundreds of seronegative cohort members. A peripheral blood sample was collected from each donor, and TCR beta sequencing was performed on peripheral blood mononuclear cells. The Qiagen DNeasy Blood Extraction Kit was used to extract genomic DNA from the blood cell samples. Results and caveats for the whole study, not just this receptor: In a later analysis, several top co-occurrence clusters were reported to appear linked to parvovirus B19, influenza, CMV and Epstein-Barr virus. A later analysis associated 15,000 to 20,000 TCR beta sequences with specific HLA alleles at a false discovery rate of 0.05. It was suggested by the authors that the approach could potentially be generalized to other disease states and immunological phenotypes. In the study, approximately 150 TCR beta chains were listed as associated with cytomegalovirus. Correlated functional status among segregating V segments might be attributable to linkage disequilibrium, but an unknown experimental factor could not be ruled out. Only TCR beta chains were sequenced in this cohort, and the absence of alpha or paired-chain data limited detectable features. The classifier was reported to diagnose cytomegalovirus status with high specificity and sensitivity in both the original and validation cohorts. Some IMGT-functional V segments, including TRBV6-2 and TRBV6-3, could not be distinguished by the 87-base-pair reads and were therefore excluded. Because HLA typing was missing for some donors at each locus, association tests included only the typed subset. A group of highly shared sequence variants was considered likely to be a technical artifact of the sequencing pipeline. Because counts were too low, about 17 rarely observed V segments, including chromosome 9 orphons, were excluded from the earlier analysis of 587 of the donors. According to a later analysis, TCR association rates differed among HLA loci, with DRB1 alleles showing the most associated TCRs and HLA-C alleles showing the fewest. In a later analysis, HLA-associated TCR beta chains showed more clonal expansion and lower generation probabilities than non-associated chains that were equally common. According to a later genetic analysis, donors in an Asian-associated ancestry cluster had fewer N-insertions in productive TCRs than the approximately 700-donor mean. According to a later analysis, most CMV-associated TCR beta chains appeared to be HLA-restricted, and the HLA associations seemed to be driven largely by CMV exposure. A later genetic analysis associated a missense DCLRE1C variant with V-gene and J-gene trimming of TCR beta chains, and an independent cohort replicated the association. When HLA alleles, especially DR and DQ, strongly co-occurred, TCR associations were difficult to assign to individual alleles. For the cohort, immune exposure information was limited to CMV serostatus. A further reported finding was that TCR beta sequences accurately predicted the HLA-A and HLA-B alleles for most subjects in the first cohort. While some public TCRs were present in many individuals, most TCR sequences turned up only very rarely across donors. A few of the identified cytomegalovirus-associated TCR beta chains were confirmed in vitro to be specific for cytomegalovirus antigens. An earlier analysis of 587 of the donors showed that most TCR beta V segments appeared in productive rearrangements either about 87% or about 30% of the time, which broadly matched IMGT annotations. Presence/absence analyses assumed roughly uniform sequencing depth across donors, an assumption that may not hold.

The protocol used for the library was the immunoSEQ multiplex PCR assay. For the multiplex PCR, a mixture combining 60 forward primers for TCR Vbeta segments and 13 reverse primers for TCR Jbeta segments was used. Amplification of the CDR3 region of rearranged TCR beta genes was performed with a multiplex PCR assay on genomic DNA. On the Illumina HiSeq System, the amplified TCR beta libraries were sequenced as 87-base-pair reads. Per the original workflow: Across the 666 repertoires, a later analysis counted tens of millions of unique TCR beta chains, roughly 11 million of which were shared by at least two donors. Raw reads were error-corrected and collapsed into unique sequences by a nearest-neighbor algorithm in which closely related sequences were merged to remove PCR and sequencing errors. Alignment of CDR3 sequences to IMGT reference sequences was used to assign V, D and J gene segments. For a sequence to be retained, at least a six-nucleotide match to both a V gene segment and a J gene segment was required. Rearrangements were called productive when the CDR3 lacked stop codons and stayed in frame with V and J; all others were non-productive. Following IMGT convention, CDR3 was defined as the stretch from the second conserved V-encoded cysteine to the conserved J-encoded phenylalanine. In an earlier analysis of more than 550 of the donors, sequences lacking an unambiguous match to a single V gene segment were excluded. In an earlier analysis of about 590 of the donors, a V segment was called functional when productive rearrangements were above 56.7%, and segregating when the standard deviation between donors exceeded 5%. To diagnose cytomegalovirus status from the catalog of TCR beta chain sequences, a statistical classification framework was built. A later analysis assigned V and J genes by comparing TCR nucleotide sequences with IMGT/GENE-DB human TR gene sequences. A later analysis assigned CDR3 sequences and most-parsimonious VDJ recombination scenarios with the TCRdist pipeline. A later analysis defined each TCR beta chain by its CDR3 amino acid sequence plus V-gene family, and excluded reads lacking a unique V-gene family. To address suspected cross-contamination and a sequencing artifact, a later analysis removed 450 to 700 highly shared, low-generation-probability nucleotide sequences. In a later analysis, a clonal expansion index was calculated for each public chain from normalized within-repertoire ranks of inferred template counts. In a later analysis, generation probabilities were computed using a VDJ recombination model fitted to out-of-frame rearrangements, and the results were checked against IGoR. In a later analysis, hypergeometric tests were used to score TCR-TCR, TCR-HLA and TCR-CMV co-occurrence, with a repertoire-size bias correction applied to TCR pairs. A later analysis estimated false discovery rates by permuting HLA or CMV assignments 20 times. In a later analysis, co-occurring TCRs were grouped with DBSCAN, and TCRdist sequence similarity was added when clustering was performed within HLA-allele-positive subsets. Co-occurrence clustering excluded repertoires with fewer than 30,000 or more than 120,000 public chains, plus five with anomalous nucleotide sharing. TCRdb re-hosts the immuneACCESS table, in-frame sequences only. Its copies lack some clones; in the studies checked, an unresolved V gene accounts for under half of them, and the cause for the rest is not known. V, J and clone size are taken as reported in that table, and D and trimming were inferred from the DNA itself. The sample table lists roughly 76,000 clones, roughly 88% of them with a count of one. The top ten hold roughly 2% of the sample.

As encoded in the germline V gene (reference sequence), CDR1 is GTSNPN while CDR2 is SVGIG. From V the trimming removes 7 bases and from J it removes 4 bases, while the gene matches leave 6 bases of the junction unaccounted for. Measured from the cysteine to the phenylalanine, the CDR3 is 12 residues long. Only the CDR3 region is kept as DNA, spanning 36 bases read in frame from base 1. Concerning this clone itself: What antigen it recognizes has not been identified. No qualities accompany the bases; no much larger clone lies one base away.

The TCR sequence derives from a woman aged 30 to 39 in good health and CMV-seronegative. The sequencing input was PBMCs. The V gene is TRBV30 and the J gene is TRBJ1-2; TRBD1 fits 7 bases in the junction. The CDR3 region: CALNRGSYGYTF. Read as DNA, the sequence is TGTGCCTTGAACAGGGGAAGCTATGGCTACACCTTC.